These 27 T cell receptor beta chains share one sample of origin, sequenced in a study of CD4 T cell repertoires in COVID-19 (dated by TCRdb to about 2021). The intended sense of this specimen's time point label: sample from a COVID-19-recovered individual after infection. Receptors were amplified or captured by the immunoSEQ multiplex PCR assay. The table was pulled from immuneACCESS by TCRdb, which kept in-frame rearrangements only. Such tables lose some clones; where checked, under half of the loss comes from unresolved V genes, and the rest has no known cause. The table for this sample lists fewer than 100,000 clones; about 80% of them were counted only once. The ten largest clones add up to roughly 0.6% of the sample. The sample in question was CD4+ T cells from peripheral blood, obtained after recovery from COVID-19. These receptor sequences come from a human donor who had COVID-19.

This clone came up once. The chain links TRBV7-3 to TRBJ2-2, with 7 bases lining up with TRBD1. The CDR3 contains 15 residues. V dropped 4 bases and J dropped 6; count of bases not matched to a gene: 8. The V gene's germline CDR1 is SGHTA and CDR2 FQGTGA. DNA of the CDR3: TGTGCCAGCAGCTCCACCGGGACAGAGGCCGGGGAGCTGTTTTTT. This sequence encodes CASSSTGTEAGELFF.

This clone has a single count. V is TRBV29-1 and J is TRBJ2-2, with D perhaps matching TRBD1 or TRBD2 (6 bases each). Trimming cost V 4 bases and J 5 bases, with 8 bases left between them. This CDR3 has 12 residues. Germline CDR1 and CDR2: SQVTM and ANQGSEA. The CDR3, as DNA: TGCAGCGTTGGAGGGGGGACCGGGGAGCTGTTTTTT. Amino acids: CSVGGGTGELFF.

This clone came up once. This chain uses TRBV3-1 (or the pseudogene TRBV3-2) with TRBJ1-2; 8 bases align to TRBD1. CDR1 LGHDT and CDR2 YNNKEL come from the germline V gene (reference sequence). The CDR3 loop spans 17 amino acids. J gave up 8 bases and V 1 base, and 15 bases lay outside the gene matches. CDR3 in DNA: TGTGCCAGCAGCCAAGTTCTCACCCCCGGACAGGGCCACGGCTACACCTTC. It codes for CASSQVLTPGQGHGYTF.

This chain joins TRBV5-1 and TRBJ2-2; 7 bases align to TRBD1. This CDR3 contains 13 residues. Germline CDR1 reads SGHRS; CDR2 reads YFSETQ. Trimming removed 2 bases from V and 6 bases from J; junction bases left unmatched: 1. This CDR3 reads CASSFDRAGELFF. DNA for the CDR3: TGCGCCAGCAGCTTCGACAGGGCCGGGGAGCTGTTTTTT.

This chain links TRBV19 with TRBJ1-2; TRBD1 might be the D (5 bases). Looked up from germline, CDR1 is LNHDA and CDR2 is SQIVND (reference sequence). This CDR3 spans 14 amino acids. V was clipped by 7 bases and J by 0 bases, with 12 bases between them. CDR3 coding DNA: TGTGCCAGTACCGACGGGGGGGCTAACTATGGCTACACCTTC. Protein: CASTDGGANYGYTF.

This chain uses TRBV3-1 (or the pseudogene TRBV3-2) with TRBJ2-1, with D possibly TRBD2 on 6 matching bases. The CDR3 is made up of 13 amino acids. Trimming stripped 0 bases from V and 9 bases from J, with 9 bases between. Germline V gives CDR1 LGHDT, CDR2 YNNKEL (reference sequence). CDR3 sequence reads: CASSQDIGSEQFF. In nucleotides, the CDR3 is TGTGCCAGCAGCCAAGATATCGGGAGTGAGCAGTTCTTC.

This clone was found a few times. The V gene is TRBV19, the J gene TRBJ1-6, with a weak D call TRBD1 (5 bases). V lost 4 bases, J lost 4 bases, and 14 bases lay in between. CDR1 LNHDA and CDR2 SQIVND come from the germline V gene (reference sequence). The CDR3 is 16 residues long. DNA of the CDR3: TGTGCCAGTAGTAGCCGGGGACTGGCTTATAATTCACCCCTCCACTTT. Amino acids: CASSSRGLAYNSPLHF.

Concerning this clone itself: Germline is not matched at one junction end, which may reflect a read error. The chain employs TRBV6-5 and TRBJ1-1, with D perhaps matching TRBD1 (6 bases). Germline V gene lookup returns CDR1 MNHEY and CDR2 SVGAGI. The CDR3 has 15 amino acids. The DNA for the CDR3 is TGTGCCAGCAGTGACTCGGGGGGGCAGGGCACTGAAGCTTTCTTT. It translates to CASSDSGGQGTEAFF.

This chain links TRBV7-3 with TRBJ2-5; D is unclear. The CDR3 has 13 amino acids. V was clipped by 0 bases and J by 5 bases, with 7 bases between them. Looked up from germline, CDR1 is SGHTA and CDR2 is FQGTGA. The CDR3 loop is CASSLTTDETQYF. The CDR3 coding sequence is TGTGCCAGCAGCTTAACGACGGATGAGACCCAGTACTTC.

The V gene is TRBV28, the J gene TRBJ2-2; D call uncertain. This CDR3 region has 13 residues. The germline V gene has CDR1 MDHEN and CDR2 SYDVKM. With 6 bases removed from V and 5 bases from J, the gap between germline ends came to 10 bases. CDR3 protein: CASSRIETGELFF. As DNA, the CDR3 is TGTGCCAGCAGCCGAATAGAAACCGGGGAGCTGTTTTTT.

The V call is TRBV11-3, the J call TRBJ2-1; D may correspond to TRBD1 or TRBD2 (5 bases each). The CDR3 is 13 amino acids. CDR1 is SGHNT, CDR2 YENEEA, per germline. The germline V and J ends were trimmed by 5 bases and 7 bases, with 12 bases remaining between them. CDR3 protein: CASSGGEYNEQFF. CDR3 DNA: TGTGCCAGCAGCGGGGGAGAATATAATGAGCAGTTCTTC.

This chain connects TRBV28 to TRBJ1-2, with TRBD1 matching over 7 bases. The trim removed 7 bases at V and 7 bases at J, leaving 9 bases unmatched. Germline lookup yields CDR1 MDHEN and CDR2 SYDVKM. The CDR3 length is 13 residues. The CDR3 DNA sequence: TGTGCCAGCACCAAAAGGGGGCTAAGTGGCTACACCTTC. It specifies CASTKRGLSGYTF.

The V gene is TRBV30, the J gene TRBJ2-1, with 16 bases matching TRBD2. This CDR3 region has 16 residues. Germline CDR1 is GTSNPN and CDR2 is SVGIG (reference sequence). Losses at the gene ends were 8 bases for V and 9 bases for J; bases not matched to a gene: 13. The CDR3 DNA is TGTGCCCGCGTCCCGGGACTAGCGGGAGGGCCTGGTGAGCAGTTCTTC. Translating gives CARVPGLAGGPGEQFF.

The CDR3 DNA is TGTGCCAGCTCACACGGAGTGGGAGGGGACCGTTCCACTGAAGCTTTCTTT. Protein sequence: CASSHGVGGDRSTEAFF. The chain carries TRBV18 and TRBJ1-1; TRBD1 might be the D (5 bases). V lost 4 bases and J 4 bases, leaving 22 bases between the germline ends. The CDR3 is 17 residues long. CDR1 and CDR2 from the germline V gene are KGHSH and LQKENI.

The chain joins TRBV7-8 to TRBJ2-1; 7 bases align to TRBD2. CDR1 is SGHVS and CDR2 is FQNEAQ in the germline V gene. The junction had 9 bases not matched to a gene; V was cut back by 5 bases and J by 8 bases. The CDR3 runs 14 residues. The CDR3 DNA sequence: TGTGCCAGCAGCAGGGCGGGAGCGAGTGATGAGCAGTTCTTC. Its translation is CASSRAGASDEQFF.

The V and J genes are TRBV19 and TRBJ1-6, with 7 positions matching TRBD1. The CDR3 spans 14 residues. Germline values: CDR1 LNHDA, CDR2 SQIVND (reference sequence). J gave up 9 bases and V 7 bases, and 9 bases lay outside the gene matches. The CDR3: CASTDRVSRSPLHF. DNA for the CDR3: TGTGCCAGTACTGACAGGGTCAGCCGTTCACCCCTCCACTTT.

This chain uses TRBV29-1 with TRBJ2-2; D is ambiguous. The CDR3 has 16 residues. Looked up from germline, CDR1 is SQVTM and CDR2 is ANQGSEA. Trimming removed 4 bases at V and 1 base at J, with 16 bases between. CDR3 loop: CSVAVDRVLNTGELFF. The CDR3 DNA reads TGCAGCGTTGCTGTCGATAGGGTCCTGAACACCGGGGAGCTGTTTTTT.

The chain employs TRBV4-1 and TRBJ1-1; D call uncertain. CDR1 is MGHRA, CDR2 YSYEKL, per germline. CDR3 length: 16 amino acids. V shed 0 bases and J shed 4 bases, with 15 bases lying between them. The CDR3, as DNA: TGCGCCAGCAGCCAAGATAAGTTGGGTATCGGCACTGAAGCTTTCTTT. This encodes CASSQDKLGIGTEAFF.

The chain links TRBV20-1 to TRBJ2-5; TRBD1 agrees at 7 bases. This CDR3 has 11 amino acids. CDR1 is DFQATT and CDR2 is SNEGSKA in the germline V gene (reference sequence). The CDR3 here is CGYRGGETQYF. In DNA, the CDR3 is TGCGGGTACAGGGGCGGGGAGACCCAGTACTTC.

The sample holds one count of this clone. DNA of the CDR3: TGTGCCAGCAGCCCTGGGGGGACAGGGACCTACGAGCAGTACTTC. Protein sequence: CASSPGGTGTYEQYF. The chain links TRBV5-4 to TRBJ2-7; 9 bases are shared with TRBD1. Trimming removed 4 bases from V and 2 bases from J; junction bases left unmatched: 7. CDR1 is SGHNT and CDR2 is YYREEE in the germline V gene (reference sequence). The CDR3 consists of 15 residues.

The chain recombines TRBV9 with TRBJ2-1, with D possibly matching TRBD2 (6 bases). Germline V gene sequence: CDR1 SGDLS, CDR2 YYNGEE. V dropped 0 bases and J dropped 2 bases, with 15 bases sitting between them. The CDR3 spans 17 residues. CDR3 DNA: TGTGCCAGCAGCGTAGAGGGAGGTTCGAAACCCTACAATGAGCAGTTCTTC. It specifies CASSVEGGSKPYNEQFF.

This rearrangement joins TRBV9 to TRBJ2-7, with TRBD1 identical over 8 bases. Germline assignment: CDR1 SGDLS and CDR2 YYNGEE. V lost 3 bases and J lost 4; bases outside the gene matches: 6. The CDR3 extends over 14 amino acids. CDR3 in DNA: TGTGCCAGCAGCGCGGGACAGGTCACGTACGAGCAGTACTTC. Translating gives CASSAGQVTYEQYF.

This chain uses TRBV5-4 with TRBJ1-3, with D unclear. The germline V gene encodes CDR1 SGHNT and CDR2 YYREEE (reference sequence). This CDR3 is built from 17 residues. Deletions cut 0 bases from V and 2 bases from J, with 15 bases between. This chain's CDR3 is CASSLGAVSATGNTIYF. DNA for the CDR3: TGTGCCAGCAGCTTGGGGGCGGTCAGCGCAACTGGAAACACCATATATTTT.

The chain carries TRBV4-1 and TRBJ1-1; no clear D gene. Germline CDR1 is MGHRA and CDR2 is YSYEKL. The CDR3 contains 14 residues. V was trimmed by 4 bases and J by 1 base, leaving 10 bases between them. The CDR3 bases are TGCGCCAGCAGCCCCTTTTCCCAGAACACTGAAGCTTTCTTT. Translation gives CASSPFSQNTEAFF.

This chain uses TRBV3-1 (or the pseudogene TRBV3-2) with TRBJ2-7; D not resolved. From germline, CDR1 is LGHDT and CDR2 YNNKEL (reference sequence). The CDR3 length is 14 residues. Between the trimmed V and J ends, which lost 1 base and 1 base, there was a span of 8 bases. CDR3 DNA sequence: TGTGCCAGCAGCCAAGGCATGGGATCCTACGAGCAGTACTTC. It codes for CASSQGMGSYEQYF.

The genes are TRBV7-7 and TRBJ2-3; 8 positions agree with TRBD1. The trim removed 5 bases at V and 4 bases at J, leaving 5 bases unmatched. There are 14 residues in the CDR3. Germline V gives CDR1 SSHAT, CDR2 FNYEAQ (reference sequence). The CDR3 nucleotides are TGTGCCAGCAGCCCCGGGACAGGTTCAGATACGCAGTATTTT. It yields the protein CASSPGTGSDTQYF.

The chain uses TRBV18 and TRBJ2-2; 8 nucleotides line up with TRBD1. The CDR3 contains 14 residues. Trimming at V came to 5 bases and at J to 1 base, leaving 0 bases not matched to a gene. Germline V gene sequence: CDR1 KGHSH, CDR2 LQKENI. The CDR3 DNA reads as TGTGCCAGCTCAGGACAGGGGAACACCGGGGAGCTGTTTTTT. Amino acid sequence: CASSGQGNTGELFF.